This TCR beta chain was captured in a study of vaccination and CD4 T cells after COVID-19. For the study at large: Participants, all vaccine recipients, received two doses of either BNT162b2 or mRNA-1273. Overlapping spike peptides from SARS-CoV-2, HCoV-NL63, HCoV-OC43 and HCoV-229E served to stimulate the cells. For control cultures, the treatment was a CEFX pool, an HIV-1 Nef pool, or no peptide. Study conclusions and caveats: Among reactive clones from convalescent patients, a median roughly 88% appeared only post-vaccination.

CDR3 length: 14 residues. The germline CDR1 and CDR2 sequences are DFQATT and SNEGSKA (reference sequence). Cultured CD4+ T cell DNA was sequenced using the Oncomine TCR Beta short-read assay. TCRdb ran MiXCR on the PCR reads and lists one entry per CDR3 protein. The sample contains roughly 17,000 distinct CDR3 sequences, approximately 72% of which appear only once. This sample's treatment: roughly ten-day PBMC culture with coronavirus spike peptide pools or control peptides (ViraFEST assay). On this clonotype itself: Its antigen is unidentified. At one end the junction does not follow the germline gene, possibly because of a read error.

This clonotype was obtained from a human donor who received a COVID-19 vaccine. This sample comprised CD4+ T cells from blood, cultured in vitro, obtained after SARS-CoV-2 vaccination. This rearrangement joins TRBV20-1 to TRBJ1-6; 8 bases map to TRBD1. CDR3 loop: CSARVGQGNSPLHF. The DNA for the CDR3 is TGCAGTGCCAGAGTAGGACAGGGTAATTCACCCCTCCACTTT.